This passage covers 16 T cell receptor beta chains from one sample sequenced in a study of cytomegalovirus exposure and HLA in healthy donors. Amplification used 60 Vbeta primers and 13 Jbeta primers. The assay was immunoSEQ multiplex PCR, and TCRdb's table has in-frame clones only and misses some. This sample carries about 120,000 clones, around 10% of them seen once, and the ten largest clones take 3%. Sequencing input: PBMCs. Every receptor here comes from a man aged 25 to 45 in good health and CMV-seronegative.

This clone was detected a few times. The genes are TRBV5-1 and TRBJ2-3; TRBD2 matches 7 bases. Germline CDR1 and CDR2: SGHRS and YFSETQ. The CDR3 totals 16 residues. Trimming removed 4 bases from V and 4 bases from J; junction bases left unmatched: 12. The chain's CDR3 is CASSTGRAQGADTQYF. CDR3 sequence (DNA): TGCGCCAGCAGCACGGGGAGGGCCCAAGGGGCAGATACGCAGTATTTT.

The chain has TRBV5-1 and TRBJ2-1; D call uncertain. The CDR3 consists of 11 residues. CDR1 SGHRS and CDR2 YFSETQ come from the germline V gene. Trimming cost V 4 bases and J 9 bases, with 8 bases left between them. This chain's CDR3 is CASSELVEQFF. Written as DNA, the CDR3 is TGCGCCAGCAGCGAGCTAGTTGAGCAGTTCTTC. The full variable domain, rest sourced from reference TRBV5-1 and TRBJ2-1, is KAGVTQTPRYLIKTRGQQVTLSCSPISGHRSVSWYQQTPGQGLQFLFEYFSETQRNKGNFPGRFSGRQFSNSRSEMNVSTLELGDSALYLCASSELVEQFFGPGTRLTVL.

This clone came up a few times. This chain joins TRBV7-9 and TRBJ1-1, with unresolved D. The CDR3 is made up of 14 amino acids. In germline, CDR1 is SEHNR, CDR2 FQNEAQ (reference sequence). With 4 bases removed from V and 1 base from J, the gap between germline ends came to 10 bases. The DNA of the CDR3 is TGTGCCAGCAGCTCTAAACGGGAGAACACTGAAGCTTTCTTT. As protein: CASSSKRENTEAFF.

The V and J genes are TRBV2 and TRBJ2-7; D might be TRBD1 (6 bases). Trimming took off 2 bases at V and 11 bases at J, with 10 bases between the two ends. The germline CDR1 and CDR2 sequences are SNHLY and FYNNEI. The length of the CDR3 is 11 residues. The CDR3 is CASSEWTEEYF. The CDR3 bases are TGTGCCAGCAGTGAATGGACAGAGGAGTACTTC.

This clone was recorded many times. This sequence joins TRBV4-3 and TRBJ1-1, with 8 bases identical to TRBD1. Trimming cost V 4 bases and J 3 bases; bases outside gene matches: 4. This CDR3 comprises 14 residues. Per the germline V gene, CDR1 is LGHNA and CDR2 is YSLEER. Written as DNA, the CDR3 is TGCGCCAGCAGCCTCCAGACAGGGGACACTGAAGCTTTCTTT. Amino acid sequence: CASSLQTGDTEAFF.

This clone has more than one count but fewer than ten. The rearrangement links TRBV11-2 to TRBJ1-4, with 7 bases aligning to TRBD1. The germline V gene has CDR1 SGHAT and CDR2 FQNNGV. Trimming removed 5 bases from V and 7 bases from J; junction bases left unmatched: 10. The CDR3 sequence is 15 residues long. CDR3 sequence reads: CASSPWTGLGEKLFF. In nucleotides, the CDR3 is TGTGCCAGCAGCCCTTGGACAGGCCTGGGTGAAAAACTGTTTTTT.

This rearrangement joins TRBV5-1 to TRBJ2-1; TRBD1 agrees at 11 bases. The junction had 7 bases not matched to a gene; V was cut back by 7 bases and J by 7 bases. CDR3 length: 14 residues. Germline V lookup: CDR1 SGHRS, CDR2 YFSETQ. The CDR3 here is CASWGTGGVNEQFF. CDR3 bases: TGCGCCAGCTGGGGGACAGGGGGAGTTAATGAGCAGTTCTTC.

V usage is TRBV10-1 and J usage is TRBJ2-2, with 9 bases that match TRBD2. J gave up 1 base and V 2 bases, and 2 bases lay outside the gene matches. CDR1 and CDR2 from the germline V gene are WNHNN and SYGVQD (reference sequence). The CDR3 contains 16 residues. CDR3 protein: CASSEASGENTGELFF. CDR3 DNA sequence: TGCGCCAGCAGTGAGGCTAGCGGGGAGAACACCGGGGAGCTGTTTTTT.

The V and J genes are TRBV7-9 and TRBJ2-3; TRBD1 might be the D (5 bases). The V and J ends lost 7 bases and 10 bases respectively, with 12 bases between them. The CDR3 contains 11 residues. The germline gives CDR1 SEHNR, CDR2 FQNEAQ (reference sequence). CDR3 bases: TGTGCCAGCACGCGACAGACTGCGCAGTATTTT. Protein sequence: CASTRQTAQYF.

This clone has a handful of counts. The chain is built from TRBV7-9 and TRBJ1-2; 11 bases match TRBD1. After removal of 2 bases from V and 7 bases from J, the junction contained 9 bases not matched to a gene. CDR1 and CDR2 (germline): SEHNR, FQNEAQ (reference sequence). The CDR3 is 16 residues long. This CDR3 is CASSLPGTGGTAGYTF. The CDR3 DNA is TGTGCCAGCAGCTTACCCGGGACAGGGGGGACGGCTGGCTACACCTTC.

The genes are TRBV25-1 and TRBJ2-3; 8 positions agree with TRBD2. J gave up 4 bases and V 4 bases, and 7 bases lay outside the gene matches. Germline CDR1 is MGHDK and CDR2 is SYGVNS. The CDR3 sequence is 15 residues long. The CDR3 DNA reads TGTGCCAGCAGTGCAAAGGGACTAGGGCCAGATACGCAGTATTTT. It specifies CASSAKGLGPDTQYF.

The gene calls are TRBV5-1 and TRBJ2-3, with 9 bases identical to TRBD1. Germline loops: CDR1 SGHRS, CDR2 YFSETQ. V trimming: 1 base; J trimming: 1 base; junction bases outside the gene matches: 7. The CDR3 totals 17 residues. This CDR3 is CASSLPTGGRGTDTQYF. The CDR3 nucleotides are TGCGCCAGCAGCTTGCCCACAGGGGGCCGAGGCACAGATACGCAGTATTTT.

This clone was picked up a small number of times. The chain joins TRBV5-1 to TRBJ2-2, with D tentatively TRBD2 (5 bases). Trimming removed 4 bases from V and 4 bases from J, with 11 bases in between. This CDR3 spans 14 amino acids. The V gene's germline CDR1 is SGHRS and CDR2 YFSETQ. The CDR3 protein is CASSLGSSTGELFF. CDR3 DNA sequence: TGCGCCAGCAGCCTGGGGAGCAGCACCGGGGAGCTGTTTTTT.

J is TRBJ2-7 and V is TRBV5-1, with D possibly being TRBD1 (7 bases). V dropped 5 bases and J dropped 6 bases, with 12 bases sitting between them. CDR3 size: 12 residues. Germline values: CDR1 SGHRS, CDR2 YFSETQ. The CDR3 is CASRGTAGEQYF. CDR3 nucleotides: TGCGCCAGCAGAGGGACAGCGGGCGAGCAGTACTTC.

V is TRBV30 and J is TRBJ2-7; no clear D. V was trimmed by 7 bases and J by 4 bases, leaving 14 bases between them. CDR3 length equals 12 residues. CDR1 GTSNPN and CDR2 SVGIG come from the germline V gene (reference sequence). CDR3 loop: CASTSGGYEQYF. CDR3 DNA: TGTGCCTCGACATCTGGTGGATACGAGCAGTACTTC.

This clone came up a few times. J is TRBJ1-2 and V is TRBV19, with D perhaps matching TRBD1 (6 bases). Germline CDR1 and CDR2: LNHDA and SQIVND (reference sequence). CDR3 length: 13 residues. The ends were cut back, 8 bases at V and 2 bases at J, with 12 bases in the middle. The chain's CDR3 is CASSEGGNYGYTF. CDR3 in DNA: TGTGCCAGTTCGGAGGGGGGGAACTATGGCTACACCTTC.